At least ten counts were recorded for the clone carrying this TCR beta chain. Time point: pre-sensitization, week 0. Treatment in this sample: therapeutic diphenylcyclopropenone sensitization with weekly scalp DPC. Germline CDR1 reads MNHEY; CDR2 reads SMNVEV (reference sequence). This CDR3 region has 13 residues. Trimming left V 5 bases short and J 2 bases short, with 10 bases between. This specimen comes from a study of human T cells and chemical hapten exposure. The wider study: Once 0.01% DPC had been applied to the upper back by patch test, readings were taken at 6 days.

TCRdb itself ran the RACE reads through MiXCR, one entry per CDR3 protein. Of 350,000 to 400,000 distinct CDR3 sequences listed, approximately 5.1% are singletons. The chain links TRBV27 to TRBJ2-7, with D perhaps TRBD2 (5 bases). The origin of this receptor is a woman aged 45-65 years with alopecia areata. Some clones in this sample may be carry-over from other donors' samples. The sequences come from whole blood, collected in connection with sensitization to the hapten diphenylcyclopropenone (DPC). The CDR3, as DNA: TGTGCCAGCAGTCTTAAACTAGCCTACGAGCAGTACTTC. Its protein is CASSLKLAYEQYF.